Listed here are 2 T cell receptor beta chains from one sample, sequenced in a study of identical twins. In TCRdb, the 5' RACE reads were re-called with MiXCR into one record per CDR3 protein. The sample holds 410,000 or so distinct CDR3 sequences, approximately 18% seen once. The sequenced sample was naive T cells sorted from blood. The receptors come from a man aged 45-65 years in good health.

This clonotype was counted once. J is TRBJ2-7 and V is TRBV20-1; 7 bases fit TRBD2. V trimming: 4 bases; J trimming: 3 bases; junction bases outside the gene matches: 6. The CDR3 sequence is 13 residues long. In germline, CDR1 is DFQATT, CDR2 SNEGSKA (reference sequence). DNA for the CDR3: TGCAGTGCTAACAGACTAGCAGGCTACGAGCAGTACTTC. It is translated as CSANRLAGYEQYF.

This clonotype was picked up many times. This chain connects TRBV5-1 to TRBJ2-2; D is unresolved. Trimming removed 7 bases from V and 6 bases from J, with 13 bases in between. This CDR3 is built from 13 residues. From germline, CDR1 is SGHRS and CDR2 YFSETQ. In DNA form, the CDR3 reads TGCGCCAGCCAGCTAATTAAGCCCGGGGAGCTGTTTTTT. Protein: CASQLIKPGELFF.